This T cell receptor beta chain comes out of a study of identical twins. The CDR3 contains 15 residues. Per germline, CDR1 SNHLY and CDR2 FYNNEI. V lost 7 bases and J lost 4, with 17 bases in between. This clonotype has just a few counts. MiXCR, applied by TCRdb to the 5' RACE reads, yields one record per CDR3 protein. The sample has 500,000 to 650,000 distinct CDR3 sequences; just over 7% are singletons. These records were also assigned to another study, of yellow fever vaccine responses in identical twins. Turning to that study: Twins' vaccine T cell responses reportedly seemed partly convergent and partly personalized.

The TCR was taken from a woman between 18 and 30 years old in good health. J is TRBJ1-3 and V is TRBV2, with D possibly being TRBD1 (6 bases). Source material: PBMCs. CDR3 sequence (DNA): TGTGCCAGCAAGCGACACAGGGAAGACGGAAACACCATATATTTT. This codes for CASKRHREDGNTIYF.